This T cell receptor beta chain was found in a study of identical twins. Overall study findings and caveats: Beta out-of-frame sequences showed weaker excess sharing between twins.

TCRdb called the 5' RACE reads again in MiXCR, with one record for every CDR3 protein. This table holds roughly 240,000 distinct CDR3 sequences, 7% to 8.5% found once. CDR1 and CDR2 (germline): SGHRS, YFSETQ. The CDR3 is made up of 15 amino acids. The germline V and J ends were trimmed by 5 bases and 3 bases, with 18 bases remaining between them. There are many counts of this clonotype. Its antigen is undetermined. These data also formed part of another study, on yellow fever vaccine responses in identical twins. That work adds: Twins' vaccine T cell responses were reported to seem partly convergent and partly personalized.

The gene calls are TRBV5-1 and TRBJ2-7; weak D call: TRBD1 (6 bases). Source material: CD8+ T cells sorted from blood. This TCR came from a woman aged 18-29 years in good health. The CDR3 DNA sequence: TGCGCCAGCAGACGGCGCCAGGGGTCGGACTACGAGCAGTACTTC. This gives the protein CASRRRQGSDYEQYF.